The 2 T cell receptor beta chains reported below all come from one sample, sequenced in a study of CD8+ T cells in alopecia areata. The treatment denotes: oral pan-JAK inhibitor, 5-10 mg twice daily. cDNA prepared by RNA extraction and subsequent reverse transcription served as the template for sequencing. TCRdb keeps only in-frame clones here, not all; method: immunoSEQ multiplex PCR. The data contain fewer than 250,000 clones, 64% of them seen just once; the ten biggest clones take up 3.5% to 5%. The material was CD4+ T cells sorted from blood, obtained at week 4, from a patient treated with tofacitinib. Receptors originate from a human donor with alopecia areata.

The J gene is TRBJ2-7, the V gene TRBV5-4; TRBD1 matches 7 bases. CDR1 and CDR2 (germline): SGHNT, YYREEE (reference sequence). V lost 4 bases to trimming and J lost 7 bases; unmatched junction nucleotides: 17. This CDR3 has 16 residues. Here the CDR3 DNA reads TGTGCCAGCAGCGGGAGAGGGGGCGTGACCTCTCGGGAGCAGTACTTC. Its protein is CASSGRGGVTSREQYF.

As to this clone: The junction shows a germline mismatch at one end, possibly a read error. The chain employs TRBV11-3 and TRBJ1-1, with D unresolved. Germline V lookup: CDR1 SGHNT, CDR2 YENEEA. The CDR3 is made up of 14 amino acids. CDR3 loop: CASSLDRMNTEAFF. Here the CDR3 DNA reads TGTGCCAGCAGCCTAGACCGAATGAACACTGAAGCTTTCTTT.